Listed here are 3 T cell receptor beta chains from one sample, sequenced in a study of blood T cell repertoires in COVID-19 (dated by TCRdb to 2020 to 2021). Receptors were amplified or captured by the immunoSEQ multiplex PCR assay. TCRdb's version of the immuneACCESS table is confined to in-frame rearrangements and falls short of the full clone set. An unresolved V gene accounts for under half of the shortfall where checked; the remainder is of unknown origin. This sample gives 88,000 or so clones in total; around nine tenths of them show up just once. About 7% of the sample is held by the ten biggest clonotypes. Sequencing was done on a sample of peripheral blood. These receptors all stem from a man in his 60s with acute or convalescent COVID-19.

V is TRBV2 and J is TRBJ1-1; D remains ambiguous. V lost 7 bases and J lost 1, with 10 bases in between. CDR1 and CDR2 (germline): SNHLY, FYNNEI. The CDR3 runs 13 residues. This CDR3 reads CASISAANTEAFF. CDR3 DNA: TGTGCCAGCATTAGCGCGGCGAACACTGAAGCTTTCTTT.

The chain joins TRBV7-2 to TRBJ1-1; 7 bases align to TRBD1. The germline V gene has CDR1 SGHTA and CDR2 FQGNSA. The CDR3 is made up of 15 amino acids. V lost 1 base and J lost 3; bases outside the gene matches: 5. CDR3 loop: CASSLVQGVHTEAFF. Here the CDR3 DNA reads TGTGCCAGCAGCTTAGTCCAGGGGGTACACACTGAAGCTTTCTTT.

CDR3 nucleotides: TGCGCCAGCAGCCCATCGGGGACTAGCGGACAAGAGACCCAGTACTTC. Protein sequence: CASSPSGTSGQETQYF. This rearrangement joins TRBV5-1 to TRBJ2-5, with 11 bases identical to TRBD2. The ends lost 4 bases at V and 2 bases at J; junction bases unmatched: 7. Germline CDR1 SGHRS, CDR2 YFSETQ. This CDR3 is built from 16 residues.